This paragraph covers one T cell receptor beta chain sequence. Its antigen remains unknown. Profiled with immunoSEQ multiplex PCR; TCRdb holds only in-frame clones, not every one. The sample records about 36,000 clones, about four fifths being singletons. The sample originates from a study of CD4 T cells in relation to SARS-CoV-2 and coronaviruses. Trimming left V 0 bases short and J 6 bases short, with 7 bases between. This CDR3 has 13 amino acids. Germline V gene lookup returns CDR1 LGHDT and CDR2 YNNKEL (reference sequence). The gene calls are TRBV3-1 (or the pseudogene TRBV3-2) and TRBJ2-3; maybe TRBD2 (6 bases). This TCR was sampled from an adult with COVID-19. The sequenced sample consisted of naive CD4+ T cells from PBMCs, cultured in vitro. Subset in this sample: naive CD4+ T cells isolated by negative enrichment. The CDR3 loop reads CASSQDRGDTQYF. DNA of the CDR3: TGTGCCAGCAGCCAAGATCGGGGGGATACGCAGTATTTT.